This T cell receptor (beta chain) was sequenced for a study of blood T cells in healthy people across ages. Overall study context: Capture by template switching was about one barcoded beta molecule per two T cells.

Germline V gene data show CDR1 as DFQATT and CDR2 as SNEGSKA (reference sequence). J lost 0 bases, V lost 4 bases, and 6 bases had no gene match. The CDR3 sequence is 14 residues long. Combining a sample-barcoded 5' primer with a J-beta primer mix, a second PCR ran for 7 to 11 cycles. TCRdb re-analysed the 5' RACE reads in MiXCR, keeping a single row per CDR3 protein. Found here are 650,000 to 700,000 distinct CDR3 sequences, roughly half of them singletons; the top ten hold 13%. The sequence was obtained from a woman older than 75 in good health. V gene TRBV20-1 combines with J gene TRBJ2-7; the match to TRBD2 covers 7 bases. The sequencing input was blood. CDR3 region: CSANGGGDSYEQYF. DNA of the CDR3: TGCAGTGCTAATGGTGGGGGGGACTCCTACGAGCAGTACTTC.